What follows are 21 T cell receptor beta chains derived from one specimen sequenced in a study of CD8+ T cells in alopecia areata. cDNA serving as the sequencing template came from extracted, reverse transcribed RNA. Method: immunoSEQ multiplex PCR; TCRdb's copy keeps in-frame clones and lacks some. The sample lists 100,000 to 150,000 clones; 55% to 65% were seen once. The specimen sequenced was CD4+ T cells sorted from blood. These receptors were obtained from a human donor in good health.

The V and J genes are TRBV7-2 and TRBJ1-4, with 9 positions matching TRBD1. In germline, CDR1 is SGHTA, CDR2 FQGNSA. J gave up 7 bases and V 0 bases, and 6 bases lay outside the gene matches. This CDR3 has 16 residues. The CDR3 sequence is CASSLASRTGAEKLFF. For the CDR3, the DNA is TGTGCCAGCAGCTTAGCGTCAAGGACAGGGGCTGAAAAACTGTTTTTT.

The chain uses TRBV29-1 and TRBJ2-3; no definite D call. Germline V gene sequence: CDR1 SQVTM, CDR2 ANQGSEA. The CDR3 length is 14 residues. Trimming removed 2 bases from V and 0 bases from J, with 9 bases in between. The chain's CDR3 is CSVERQESTDTQYF. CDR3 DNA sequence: TGCAGCGTTGAAAGGCAGGAGAGCACAGATACGCAGTATTTT.

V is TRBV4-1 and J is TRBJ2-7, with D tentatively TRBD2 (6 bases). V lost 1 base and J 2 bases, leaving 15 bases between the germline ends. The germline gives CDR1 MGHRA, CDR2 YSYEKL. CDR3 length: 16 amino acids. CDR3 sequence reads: CASSQAPGLITYEQYF. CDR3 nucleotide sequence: TGCGCCAGCAGCCAAGCACCGGGACTTATCACCTACGAGCAGTACTTC.

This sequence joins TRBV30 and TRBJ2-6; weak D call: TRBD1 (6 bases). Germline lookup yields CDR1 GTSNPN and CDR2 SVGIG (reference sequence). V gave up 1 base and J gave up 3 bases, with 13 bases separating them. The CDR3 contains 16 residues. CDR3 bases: TGTGCCTGGAGTGCTATGGGGGCGCGTGGGGCCAACGTCCTGACTTTC. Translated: CAWSAMGARGANVLTF.

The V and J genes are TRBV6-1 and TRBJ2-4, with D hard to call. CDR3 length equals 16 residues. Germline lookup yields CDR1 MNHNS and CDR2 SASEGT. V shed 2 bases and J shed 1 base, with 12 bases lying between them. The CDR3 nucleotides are TGTGCCAGCAGTGAATTACAAAAGGGCGCCAAAAACATTCAGTACTTC. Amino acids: CASSELQKGAKNIQYF.

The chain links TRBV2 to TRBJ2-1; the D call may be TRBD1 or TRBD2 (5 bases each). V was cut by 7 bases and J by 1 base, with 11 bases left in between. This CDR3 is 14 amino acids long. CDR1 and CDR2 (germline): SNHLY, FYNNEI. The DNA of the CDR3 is TGTGCCAGCAACGGCAGGGAGTCCTACAATGAGCAGTTCTTC. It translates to CASNGRESYNEQFF.

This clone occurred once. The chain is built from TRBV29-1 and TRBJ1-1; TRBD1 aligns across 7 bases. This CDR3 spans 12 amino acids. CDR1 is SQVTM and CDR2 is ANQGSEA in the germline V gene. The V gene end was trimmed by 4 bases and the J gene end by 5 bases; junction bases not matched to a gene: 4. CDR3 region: CSVVRGRTEAFF. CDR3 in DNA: TGCAGCGTTGTTAGGGGGCGAACTGAAGCTTTCTTT.

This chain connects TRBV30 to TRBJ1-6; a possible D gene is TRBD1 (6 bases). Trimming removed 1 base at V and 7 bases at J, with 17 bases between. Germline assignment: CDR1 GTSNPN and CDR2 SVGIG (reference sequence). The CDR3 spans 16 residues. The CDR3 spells CAWSAVGGGANSPLHF. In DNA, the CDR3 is TGTGCCTGGAGTGCCGTGGGAGGGGGGGCGAATTCACCCCTCCACTTT.

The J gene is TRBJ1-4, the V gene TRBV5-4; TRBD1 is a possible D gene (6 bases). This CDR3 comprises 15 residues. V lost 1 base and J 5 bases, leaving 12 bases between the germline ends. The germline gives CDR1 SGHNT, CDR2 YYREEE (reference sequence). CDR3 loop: CASSLNRAVNEKLFF. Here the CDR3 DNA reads TGTGCCAGCAGCTTGAACAGGGCAGTCAATGAAAAACTGTTTTTT.

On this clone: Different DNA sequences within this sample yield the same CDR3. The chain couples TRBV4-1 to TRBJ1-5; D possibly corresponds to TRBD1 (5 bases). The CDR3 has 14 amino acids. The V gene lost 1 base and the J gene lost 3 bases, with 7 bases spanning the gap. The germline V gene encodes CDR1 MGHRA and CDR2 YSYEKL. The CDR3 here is CASSQGQLNQPQHF. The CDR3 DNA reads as TGCGCCAGCAGCCAAGGACAGCTCAATCAGCCCCAGCATTTT.

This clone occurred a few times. The chain's CDR3 is CASSLGSNYGYTF. The CDR3 DNA is TGCGCCAGCAGCTTGGGCTCTAACTATGGCTACACCTTC. This chain joins TRBV5-1 and TRBJ1-2; D unclear. CDR1 is SGHRS, CDR2 YFSETQ, per germline. The V and J ends lost 0 bases and 0 bases respectively, with 3 bases between them. There are 13 residues in the CDR3.

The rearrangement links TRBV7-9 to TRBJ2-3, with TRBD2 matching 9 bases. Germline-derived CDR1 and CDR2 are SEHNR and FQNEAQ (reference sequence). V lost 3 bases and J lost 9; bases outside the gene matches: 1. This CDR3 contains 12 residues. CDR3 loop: CASSLAGGTQYF. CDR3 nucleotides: TGTGCCAGCAGCTTGGCGGGAGGGACGCAGTATTTT.

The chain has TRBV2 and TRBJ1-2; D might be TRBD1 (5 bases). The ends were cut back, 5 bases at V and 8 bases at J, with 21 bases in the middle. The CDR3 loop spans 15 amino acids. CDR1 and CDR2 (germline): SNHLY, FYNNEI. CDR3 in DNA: TGTGCCAGCAGTCGGTACCCCGGCCAGGGAAAGGGCTACACCTTC. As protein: CASSRYPGQGKGYTF.

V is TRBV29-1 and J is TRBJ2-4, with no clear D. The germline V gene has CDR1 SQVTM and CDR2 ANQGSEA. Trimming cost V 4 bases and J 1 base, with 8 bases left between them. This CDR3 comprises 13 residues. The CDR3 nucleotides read TGCAGCGTTGCGGCGTTGGCCAAAAACATTCAGTACTTC. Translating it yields CSVAALAKNIQYF.

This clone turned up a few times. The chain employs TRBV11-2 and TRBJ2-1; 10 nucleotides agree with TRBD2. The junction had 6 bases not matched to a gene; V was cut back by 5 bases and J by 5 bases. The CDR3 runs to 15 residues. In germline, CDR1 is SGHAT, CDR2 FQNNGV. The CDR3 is CASSPERGGHNEQFF. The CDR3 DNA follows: TGTGCCAGCAGCCCAGAGCGGGGGGGCCACAATGAGCAGTTCTTC.

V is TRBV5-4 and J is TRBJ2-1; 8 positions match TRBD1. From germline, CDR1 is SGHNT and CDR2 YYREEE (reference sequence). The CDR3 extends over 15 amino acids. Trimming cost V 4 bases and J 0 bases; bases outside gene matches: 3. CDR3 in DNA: TGTGCCAGCAGCCAGGGACAGGACTCCTACAATGAGCAGTTCTTC. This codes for CASSQGQDSYNEQFF.

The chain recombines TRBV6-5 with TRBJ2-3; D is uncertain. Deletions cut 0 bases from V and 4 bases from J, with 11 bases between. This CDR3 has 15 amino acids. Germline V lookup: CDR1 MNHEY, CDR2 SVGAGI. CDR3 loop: CASSYSGARADTQYF. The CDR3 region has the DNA TGTGCCAGCAGTTACTCGGGCGCTCGAGCAGATACGCAGTATTTT.

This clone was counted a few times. The CDR3 sequence: CASSFFRGGQDADTQYF. The CDR3 bases are TGTGCCAGCAGCTTTTTTCGGGGGGGCCAGGATGCAGATACGCAGTATTTT. The V call is TRBV11-2, the J call TRBJ2-3; 8 nucleotides agree with TRBD2. The CDR3 has 17 amino acids. Germline CDR1 and CDR2: SGHAT and FQNNGV. Losses at the gene ends were 3 bases for V and 4 bases for J; bases not matched to a gene: 12. The variable domain in full, completed from reference TRBV11-2 and TRBJ2-3, reads EAGVAQSPRYKIIEKRQSVAFWCNPISGHATLYWYQQILGQGPKLLIQFQNNGVVDDSQLPKDRFSAERLKGVDSTLKIQPAKLEDSAVYLCASSFFRGGQDADTQYFGPGTRLTVL.

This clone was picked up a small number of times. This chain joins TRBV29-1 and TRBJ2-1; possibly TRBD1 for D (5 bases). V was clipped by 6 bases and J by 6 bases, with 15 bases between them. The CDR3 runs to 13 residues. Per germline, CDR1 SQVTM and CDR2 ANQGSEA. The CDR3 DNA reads TGCAGCGTCCCGTTGCCAGGGTCCAATGAGCAGTTCTTC. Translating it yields CSVPLPGSNEQFF.

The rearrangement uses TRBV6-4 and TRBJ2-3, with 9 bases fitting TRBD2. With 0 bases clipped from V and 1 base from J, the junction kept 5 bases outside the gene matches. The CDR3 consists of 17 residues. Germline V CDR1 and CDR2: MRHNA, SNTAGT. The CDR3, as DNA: TGTGCCAGCAGTGACTCGGCAGCGGGGGGCCGCACAGATACGCAGTATTTT. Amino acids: CASSDSAAGGRTDTQYF.

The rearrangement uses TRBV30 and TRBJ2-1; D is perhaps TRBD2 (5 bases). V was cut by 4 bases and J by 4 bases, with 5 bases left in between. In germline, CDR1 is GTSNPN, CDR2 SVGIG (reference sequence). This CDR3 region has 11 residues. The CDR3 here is CAWTGYNEQFF. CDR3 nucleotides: TGTGCCTGGACGGGGTACAATGAGCAGTTCTTC.